The 29 T cell receptor beta chains below were found in one sample sequenced in a study of blood T cell repertoires in COVID-19. Produced via immunoSEQ multiplex PCR; TCRdb's table is partial and in-frame only. There are 250,000 to 300,000 clones in the sample; around 90% occur only once, and about 1% lies in the top ten. Sequenced sample: PBMCs or T cells enriched from blood (not recorded which). The receptors here all came from a woman in her 30s who had recovered from COVID-19.

The gene calls are TRBV20-1 and TRBJ2-3; 10 bases map to TRBD2. The J segment lost 2 bases and the V segment lost 3 bases, leaving 5 bases of the junction unmatched. CDR3 size: 15 residues. Germline CDR1 reads DFQATT; CDR2 reads SNEGSKA (reference sequence). The CDR3 sequence: CSASGLAGATDTQYF. For the CDR3, the DNA is TGCAGTGCTAGTGGCCTAGCGGGAGCCACAGATACGCAGTATTTT.

The chain employs TRBV27 and TRBJ2-7; 7 positions agree with TRBD1. This CDR3 is 15 amino acids long. Germline lookup yields CDR1 MNHEY and CDR2 SMNVEV (reference sequence). Germline trimming cut 5 bases from V and 2 bases from J; bases unmatched to any gene: 9. CDR3 bases: TGTGCCAGCAGTCTACAAGGGACAGTAACCTACGAGCAGTACTTC. Its protein product is CASSLQGTVTYEQYF.

Points on this clone: An end of the junction differs from the germline gene, which may be a read error. The rearrangement uses TRBV7-7 and TRBJ2-4; 7 bases align to TRBD1. CDR3 size: 13 residues. In germline, CDR1 is SSHAT, CDR2 FNYEAQ (reference sequence). This chain's CDR3 is CASSYEQGYIQYF. The CDR3, as DNA: TGTGCTAGCAGCTATGAACAGGGGTACATTCAGTACTTC.

This chain links TRBV2 with TRBJ2-1, with D perhaps TRBD2 (5 bases). The CDR3 spans 14 residues. Trimming cost V 4 bases and J 3 bases, with 10 bases left between them. Germline loops: CDR1 SNHLY, CDR2 FYNNEI. CDR3 in amino acids: CASSGSTIYNEQFF. DNA for the CDR3: TGTGCCAGCAGTGGTTCGACTATCTACAATGAGCAGTTCTTC.

The gene calls are TRBV24-1 and TRBJ2-7, with no clear D. The CDR3 has 14 amino acids. V lost 5 bases to trimming and J lost 4 bases, with 14 bases between them. CDR1 is KGHDR, CDR2 SFDVKD, per germline. This CDR3 is CATSGGPIEYEQYF. For the CDR3, the DNA is TGTGCCACCAGTGGCGGCCCAATAGAGTACGAGCAGTACTTC.

This chain connects TRBV18 to TRBJ2-2; a weak D match, TRBD2 (6 bases). The V end lost 6 bases, the J end lost 7 bases, and 12 bases lay between the germline ends. The length of the CDR3 is 13 residues. The germline gives CDR1 KGHSH, CDR2 LQKENI. CDR3 residues: CASSPSRGGELFF. The CDR3 nucleotides read TGTGCCAGCTCCCCCTCGCGGGGCGGGGAGCTGTTTTTT.

The V call is TRBV6-2 or TRBV6-3, the J call TRBJ1-1; no definite D call. CDR1 and CDR2 (germline): MNHEY, SVGEGT. The CDR3 has 16 amino acids. Between the trimmed V and J ends, which lost 2 bases and 1 base, there was a span of 14 bases. The CDR3 region is CASSYGGIGKNTEAFF. CDR3 DNA: TGTGCCAGCAGTTACGGAGGGATAGGGAAGAACACTGAAGCTTTCTTT.

This clone showed up just once. V and J are TRBV9 and TRBJ1-3; D is unclear. Germline CDR1 reads SGDLS; CDR2 reads YYNGEE. V was cut by 0 bases and J by 3 bases, with 7 bases left in between. There are 14 residues in the CDR3. CDR3 nucleotide sequence: TGTGCCAGCAGCGTAGAGCACGTTGGAAACACCATATATTTT. It yields the protein CASSVEHVGNTIYF.

This clone showed up just a few times. The rearrangement uses TRBV19 and TRBJ1-4; D gene unclear. The CDR3 is 15 residues long. V was trimmed by 6 bases and J by 0 bases, leaving 11 bases between them. Germline V gives CDR1 LNHDA, CDR2 SQIVND (reference sequence). In DNA, the CDR3 is TGTGCCAGTAGGGGGAGGTTTGCAACTAATGAAAAACTGTTTTTT. Encoded protein: CASRGRFATNEKLFF.

The chain uses TRBV5-1 and TRBJ1-2; D possibly corresponds to TRBD1 (6 bases). The CDR3 consists of 16 residues. Trimming stripped 4 bases from V and 0 bases from J, with 16 bases between. Germline V gene data show CDR1 as SGHRS and CDR2 as YFSETQ. CDR3 sequence: CASSPQGFGANYGYTF. The CDR3 DNA reads as TGCGCCAGCAGCCCACAGGGATTTGGAGCTAACTATGGCTACACCTTC.

The chain links TRBV5-6 to TRBJ1-5; D gene unclear. CDR1 SGHDT and CDR2 YYEEEE come from the germline V gene. V lost 2 bases and J lost 7, with 13 bases in between. CDR3 length equals 14 residues. This CDR3 reads CASSFGGSSQPQHF. In DNA, the CDR3 is TGTGCCAGCAGCTTCGGTGGGAGTTCCCAGCCCCAGCATTTT.

This clone was seen at least ten times. This chain connects TRBV15 to TRBJ2-5; D is perhaps TRBD2 (6 bases). The V end lost 1 base, the J end lost 2 bases, and 14 bases lay between the germline ends. From germline, CDR1 is LNHNV and CDR2 YYDKDF (reference sequence). The CDR3 runs to 16 residues. CDR3: CATSRAPGLGQETQYF. The DNA of the CDR3 is TGTGCCACCAGCAGAGCGCCGGGACTGGGACAAGAGACCCAGTACTTC.

The V gene is TRBV3-1 (or the pseudogene TRBV3-2), the J gene TRBJ2-7, with D possibly being TRBD2 (6 bases). V lost 1 base and J 2 bases, leaving 12 bases between the germline ends. Germline CDR1 reads LGHDT; CDR2 reads YNNKEL (reference sequence). The CDR3 is made up of 15 amino acids. CDR3 in DNA: TGTGCCAGCAGCCAAGCGTCTAGCGCCACCTACGAGCAGTACTTC. Amino acid sequence: CASSQASSATYEQYF.

V is TRBV18 and J is TRBJ2-7; D may be TRBD2 (6 bases). Trimming left V 3 bases short and J 4 bases short, with 13 bases between. The CDR3 loop spans 14 amino acids. Germline loops: CDR1 KGHSH, CDR2 LQKENI. In nucleotides, the CDR3 is TGTGCCAGCTCACCTTCGTGGGGGAGGTACGAGCAGTACTTC. Translation: CASSPSWGRYEQYF.

This clone occurred once. The chain links TRBV28 to TRBJ1-2, with D maybe TRBD1 (5 bases). This CDR3 region has 12 residues. V was pared by 2 bases and J by 4 bases, with 5 bases between. Per the germline V gene, CDR1 is MDHEN and CDR2 is SYDVKM. The CDR3 bases are TGTGCCAGCAGTTTAGACAGCTATGGCTACACCTTC. Translated: CASSLDSYGYTF.

The chain has TRBV5-1 and TRBJ1-2; 7 bases are a match to TRBD1. Germline-derived CDR1 and CDR2 are SGHRS and YFSETQ. The CDR3 is made up of 13 amino acids. The V gene end was trimmed by 6 bases and the J gene end by 4 bases; junction bases not matched to a gene: 6. For the CDR3, the DNA is TGCGCCAGCAAAGGGACAGTAGGCTATGGCTACACCTTC. Its protein is CASKGTVGYGYTF.

The rearrangement links TRBV4-2 to TRBJ1-3; D is unclear. The germline V gene encodes CDR1 LGHNA and CDR2 YNFKEQ. CDR3 length equals 15 residues. Trimming took off 0 bases at V and 0 bases at J, with 6 bases between the two ends. The CDR3 spells CASSQDGVSGNTIYF. DNA of the CDR3: TGTGCCAGCAGCCAAGACGGGGTCTCTGGAAACACCATATATTTT.

The rearrangement uses TRBV9 and TRBJ1-2; TRBD1 agrees at 10 bases. Trimming at V came to 0 bases and at J to 3 bases, leaving 14 bases not matched to a gene. Per the germline V gene, CDR1 is SGDLS and CDR2 is YYNGEE. The CDR3 spans 19 residues. DNA of the CDR3: TGTGCCAGCAGCGTAGACCCCTGGGGACAGGGGATCAGCGACTATGGCTACACCTTC. This translates into CASSVDPWGQGISDYGYTF.

The gene calls are TRBV28 and TRBJ1-2; D remains unclear. This CDR3 has 17 amino acids. Deletions cut 4 bases from V and 5 bases from J, with 23 bases between. CDR1 is MDHEN, CDR2 SYDVKM, per germline. The CDR3 reads CASSSLGRRMGGYGYTF. CDR3 coding DNA: TGTGCCAGCAGTTCGCTAGGACGCAGGATGGGAGGTTATGGCTACACCTTC.

The chain recombines TRBV12-5 with TRBJ1-1, with D tentatively TRBD1 (6 bases). Per germline, CDR1 LGHNT and CDR2 FRNRAP. The length of the CDR3 is 16 residues. Trimming took 0 bases from V and 6 from J, leaving 17 bases between them. The CDR3 DNA sequence: TGTGCTAGTGGTTTGGTCCTTAACAGGGACGGGGCTGAAGCTTTCTTT. It is translated as CASGLVLNRDGAEAFF.

The genes are TRBV27 and TRBJ2-7; D call uncertain. Germline values: CDR1 MNHEY, CDR2 SMNVEV (reference sequence). This CDR3 comprises 12 residues. The V and J ends lost 4 bases and 7 bases respectively, with 11 bases between them. The CDR3 region is CASSSLLTEQYF. The CDR3 coding sequence is TGTGCCAGCAGTTCACTTCTAACGGAGCAGTACTTC.

The J gene is TRBJ2-5, the V gene TRBV7-3, with TRBD2 as a possible D gene (5 bases). V dropped 2 bases and J dropped 1 base, with 17 bases sitting between them. Germline V gene lookup returns CDR1 SGHTA and CDR2 FQGTGA. The CDR3 is 17 amino acids. The DNA for the CDR3 is TGTGCCAGCAGCTTATCACCACTAGGTTCCCCCCAAGAGACCCAGTACTTC. Its protein product is CASSLSPLGSPQETQYF.

The chain employs TRBV6-5 and TRBJ2-3, with D tentatively TRBD2 (5 bases). V lost 0 bases and J lost 0, with 10 bases in between. Germline V gene lookup returns CDR1 MNHEY and CDR2 SVGAGI. CDR3 size: 16 residues. As DNA, the CDR3 is TGTGCCAGCAGTTACTCAGAGCGGAGTAGCACAGATACGCAGTATTTT. Translated: CASSYSERSSTDTQYF.

The chain links TRBV2 to TRBJ1-1; D ambiguous. Germline CDR1 and CDR2: SNHLY and FYNNEI. The CDR3 spans 13 residues. V gave up 6 bases and J gave up 1 base, with 9 bases separating them. For the CDR3, the DNA is TGTGCCAGCAGCACTTCACCGAACACTGAAGCTTTCTTT. Its translation: CASSTSPNTEAFF. Supplemented by reference TRBV2 and TRBJ1-1, the full variable domain reads EPEVTQTPSHQVTQMGQEVILRCVPISNHLYFYWYRQILGQKVEFLVSFYNNEISEKSEIFDDQFSVERPDGSNFTLKIRSTKLEDSAMYFCASSTSPNTEAFFGQGTRLTVV.

This clone occurred a few times. This chain joins TRBV18 and TRBJ1-3, with 7 nucleotides matching TRBD1. CDR3 length: 14 amino acids. Germline CDR1 reads KGHSH; CDR2 reads LQKENI. V lost 7 bases and J lost 4; bases outside the gene matches: 7. The CDR3: CASFLTGSGNTIYF. CDR3 coding DNA: TGTGCCAGCTTCCTGACAGGGTCCGGAAACACCATATATTTT.

The rearrangement links TRBV27 to TRBJ1-6; perhaps TRBD1 as D (6 bases). Per germline, CDR1 MNHEY and CDR2 SMNVEV (reference sequence). The CDR3 length is 15 residues. V shed 6 bases and J shed 4 bases, with 13 bases lying between them. In nucleotides, the CDR3 is TGTGCCAGCAGAGTCCTTCAGGGGTATAATTCACCCCTCCACTTT. Translation: CASRVLQGYNSPLHF.

This clone was detected only once. The gene calls are TRBV2 and TRBJ2-5; D is unresolved. The CDR3 runs 12 residues. Looked up from germline, CDR1 is SNHLY and CDR2 is FYNNEI. V lost 8 bases, J lost 2 bases, and 9 bases lay in between. The CDR3 protein is CASLGTQETQYF. CDR3 bases: TGTGCCAGCTTGGGCACGCAAGAGACCCAGTACTTC.

This clone was detected once. The V gene is TRBV21-1, the J gene TRBJ1-5; the D call in the table, TRBD1, was not verified against the DNA. TRBV21-1 is designated a pseudogene. The length of the CDR3 is 14 residues. CDR3 bases: TGTGCCAGCAGCAAGGGACAGGACAATCAGCCCCAGCATTTT. Encoded protein: CASSKGQDNQPQHF.

This chain joins TRBV5-6 and TRBJ1-1; a possible D gene is TRBD1 (6 bases). The germline V gene encodes CDR1 SGHDT and CDR2 YYEEEE. The ends were cut back, 5 bases at V and 8 bases at J, with 13 bases in the middle. The CDR3 extends over 12 amino acids. The CDR3 coding sequence is TGTGCCAGCAGACTCCAGGGGTTCGAAGCTTTCTTT. Protein sequence: CASRLQGFEAFF. Filled out from reference TRBV5-6 and TRBJ1-1, the complete variable domain reads DAGVTQSPTHLIKTRGQQVTLRCSPKSGHDTVSWYQQALGQGPQFIFQYYEEEERQRGNFPDRFSGHQFPNYSSELNVNALLLGDSALYLCASRLQGFEAFFGQGTRLTVV.